This TCR beta chain was recorded in a study of cytomegalovirus exposure and HLA in healthy donors. Whole-study results and caveats: Sequencing depth across donors, presence/absence analyses assumed, was roughly uniform. Researchers had no immune exposure information except CMV serostatus available.

The PCR employed 60 Vbeta primers together with 13 Jbeta primers. Sequencing was performed with immunoSEQ multiplex PCR; in TCRdb, only in-frame clones are kept and a portion is missing. The table shows some 95,000 clones, with more than 60% occurring only once. Worth noting for this clone: The antigen is unknown.

From germline, CDR1 is MNHNS and CDR2 SASEGT. V was pared by 3 bases and J by 3 bases, with 13 bases between. This CDR3 is built from 15 residues. The sequence derives from a man in his fifties or sixties in good health and CMV-seropositive. Sequencing input: PBMCs. The rearrangement uses TRBV6-1 and TRBJ2-3; D is unresolved. The CDR3 DNA reads as TGTGCCAGCAGTGAGACTTGGCGGTCAACAGATACGCAGTATTTT. It yields the protein CASSETWRSTDTQYF.